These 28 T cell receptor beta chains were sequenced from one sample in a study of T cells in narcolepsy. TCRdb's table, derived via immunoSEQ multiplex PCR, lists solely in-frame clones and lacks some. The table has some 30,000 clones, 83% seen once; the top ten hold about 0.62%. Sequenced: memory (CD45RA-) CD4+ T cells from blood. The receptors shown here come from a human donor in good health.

The CDR3 sequence: CASSPGQGGPYEQYF. CDR3 nucleotide sequence: TGTGCCAGTAGTCCCGGACAGGGAGGGCCCTACGAGCAGTACTTC. The chain couples TRBV19 to TRBJ2-5; D possibly corresponds to TRBD1 (8 bases). The last part of the DNA fits TRBJ2-7 better; the J call may be wrong. CDR1 and CDR2 from the germline V gene are LNHDA and SQIVND (reference sequence). The CDR3 extends over 15 amino acids.

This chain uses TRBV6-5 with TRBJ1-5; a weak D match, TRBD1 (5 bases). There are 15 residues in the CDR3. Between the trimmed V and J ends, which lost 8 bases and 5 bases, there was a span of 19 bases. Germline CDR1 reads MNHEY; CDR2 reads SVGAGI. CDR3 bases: TGTGCCAGCTCAAAGGCCCAGGGACCCCATCAGCCCCAGCATTTT. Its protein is CASSKAQGPHQPQHF.

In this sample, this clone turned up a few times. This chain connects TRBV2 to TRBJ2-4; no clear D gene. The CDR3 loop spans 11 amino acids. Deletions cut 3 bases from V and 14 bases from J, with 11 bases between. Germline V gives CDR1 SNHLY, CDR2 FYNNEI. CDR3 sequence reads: CASSDEILKYF. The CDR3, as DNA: TGTGCCAGCAGTGACGAGATCTTGAAGTACTTC.

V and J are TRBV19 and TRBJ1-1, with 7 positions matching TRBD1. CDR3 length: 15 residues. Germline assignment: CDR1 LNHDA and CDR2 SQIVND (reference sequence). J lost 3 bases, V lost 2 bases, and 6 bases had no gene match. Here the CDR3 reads CASSISHDRDTEAFF. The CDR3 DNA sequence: TGTGCCAGTAGTATATCTCACGACAGGGACACTGAAGCTTTCTTT.

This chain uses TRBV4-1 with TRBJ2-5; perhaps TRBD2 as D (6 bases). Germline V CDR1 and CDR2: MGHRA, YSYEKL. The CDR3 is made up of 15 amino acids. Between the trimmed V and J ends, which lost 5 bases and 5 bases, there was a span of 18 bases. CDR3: CASSGGTGRVETQYF. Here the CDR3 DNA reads TGCGCCAGCAGCGGGGGGACGGGGCGGGTGGAGACCCAGTACTTC.

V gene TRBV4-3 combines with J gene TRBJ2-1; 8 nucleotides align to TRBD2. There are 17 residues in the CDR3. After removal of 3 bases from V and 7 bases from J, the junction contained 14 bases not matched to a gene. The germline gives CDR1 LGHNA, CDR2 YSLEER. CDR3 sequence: CASSHLPAGGGGNEQFF. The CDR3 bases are TGCGCCAGCAGCCATCTCCCGGCGGGGGGTGGGGGAAATGAGCAGTTCTTC.

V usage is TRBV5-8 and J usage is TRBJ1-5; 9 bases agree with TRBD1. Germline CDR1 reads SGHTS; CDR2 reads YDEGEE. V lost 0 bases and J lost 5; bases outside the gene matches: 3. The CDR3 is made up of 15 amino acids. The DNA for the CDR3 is TGTGCCAGCAGCTTGGGGACAGGGGCCTATCAGCCCCAGCATTTT. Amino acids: CASSLGTGAYQPQHF.

CDR3 sequence: CASSARQGDNSPLHF. For the CDR3, the DNA is TGTGCCAGCAGTGCACGACAGGGGGATAATTCACCCCTCCACTTT. V and J are TRBV2 and TRBJ1-6; TRBD1 matches 9 bases. CDR1 is SNHLY and CDR2 is FYNNEI in the germline V gene. Trimming cost V 4 bases and J 5 bases; bases outside gene matches: 3. CDR3 size: 15 residues.

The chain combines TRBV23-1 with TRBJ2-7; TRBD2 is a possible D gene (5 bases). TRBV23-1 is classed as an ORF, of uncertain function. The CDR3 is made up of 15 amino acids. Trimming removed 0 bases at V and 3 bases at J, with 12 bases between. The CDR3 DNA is TGCGCCAGCAGTCAATCGGGAGACAAACACTACGAGCAGTACGTC. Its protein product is CASSQSGDKHYEQYV.

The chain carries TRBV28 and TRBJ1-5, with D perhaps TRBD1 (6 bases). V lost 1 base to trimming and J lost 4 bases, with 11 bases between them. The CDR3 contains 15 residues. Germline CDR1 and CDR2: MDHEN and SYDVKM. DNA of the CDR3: TGTGCCAGCAGTTTATACGAGGGGGGGAATCAGCCCCAGCATTTT. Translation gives CASSLYEGGNQPQHF.

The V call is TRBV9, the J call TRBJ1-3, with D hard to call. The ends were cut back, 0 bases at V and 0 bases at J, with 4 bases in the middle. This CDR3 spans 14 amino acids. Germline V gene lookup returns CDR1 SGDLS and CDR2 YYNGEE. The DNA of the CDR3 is TGTGCCAGCAGCGTAGGAACCTCTGGAAACACCATATATTTT. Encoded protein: CASSVGTSGNTIYF.

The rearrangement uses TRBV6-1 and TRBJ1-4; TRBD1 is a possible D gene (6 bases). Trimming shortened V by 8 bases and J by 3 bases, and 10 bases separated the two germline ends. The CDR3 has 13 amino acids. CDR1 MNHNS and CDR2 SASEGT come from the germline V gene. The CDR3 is CASSWGPNEKLFF. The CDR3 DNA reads TGTGCCAGCTCGTGGGGGCCTAATGAAAAACTGTTTTTT.

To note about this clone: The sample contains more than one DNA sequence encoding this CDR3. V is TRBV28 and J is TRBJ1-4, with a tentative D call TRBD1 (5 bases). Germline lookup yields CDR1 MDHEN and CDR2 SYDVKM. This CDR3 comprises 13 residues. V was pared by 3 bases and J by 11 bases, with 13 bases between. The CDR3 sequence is CASSLGTGEKLFF. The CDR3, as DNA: TGTGCCAGCAGTTTGGGGACGGGGGAGAAACTGTTTTTT.

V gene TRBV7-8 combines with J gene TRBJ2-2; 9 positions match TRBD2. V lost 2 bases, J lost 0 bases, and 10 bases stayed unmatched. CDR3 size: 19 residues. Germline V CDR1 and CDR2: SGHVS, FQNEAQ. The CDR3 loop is CASSLNVPAGGSNTGELFF. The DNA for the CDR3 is TGTGCCAGCAGCTTAAACGTCCCCGCGGGGGGGTCGAACACCGGGGAGCTGTTTTTT.

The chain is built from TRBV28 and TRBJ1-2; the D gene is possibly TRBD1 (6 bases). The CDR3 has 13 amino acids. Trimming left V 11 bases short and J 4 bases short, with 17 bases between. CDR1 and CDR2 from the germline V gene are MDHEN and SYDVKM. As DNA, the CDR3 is TGTGCCCTTGGCTTTCGGGACACCTATGGCTACACCTTC. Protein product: CALGFRDTYGYTF.

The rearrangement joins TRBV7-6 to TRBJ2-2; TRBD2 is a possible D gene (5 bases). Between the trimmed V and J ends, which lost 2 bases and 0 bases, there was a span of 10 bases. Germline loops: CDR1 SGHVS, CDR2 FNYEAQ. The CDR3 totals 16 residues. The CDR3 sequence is CASSLLVLANTGELFF. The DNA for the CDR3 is TGTGCCAGCAGCTTATTGGTACTAGCGAACACCGGGGAGCTGTTTTTT.

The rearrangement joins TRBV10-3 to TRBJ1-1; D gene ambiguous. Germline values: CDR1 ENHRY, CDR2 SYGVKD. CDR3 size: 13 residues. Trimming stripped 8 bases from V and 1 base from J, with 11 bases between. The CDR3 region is CAIAGWANTEAFF. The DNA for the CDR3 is TGTGCCATCGCGGGATGGGCGAACACTGAAGCTTTCTTT.

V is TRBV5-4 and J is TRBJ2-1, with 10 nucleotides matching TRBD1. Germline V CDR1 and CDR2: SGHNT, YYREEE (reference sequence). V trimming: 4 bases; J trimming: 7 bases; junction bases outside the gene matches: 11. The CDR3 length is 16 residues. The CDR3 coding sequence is TGTGCCAGCAGCGGGGGGACGGGACAGGGGAGAAATGAGCAGTTCTTC. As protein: CASSGGTGQGRNEQFF.

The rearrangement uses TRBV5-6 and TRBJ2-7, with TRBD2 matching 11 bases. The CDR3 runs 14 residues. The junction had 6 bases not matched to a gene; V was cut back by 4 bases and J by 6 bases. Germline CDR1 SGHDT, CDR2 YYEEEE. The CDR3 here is CASSVGTSGLEQYF. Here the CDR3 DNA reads TGTGCCAGCAGCGTCGGGACTAGCGGTCTCGAGCAGTACTTC.

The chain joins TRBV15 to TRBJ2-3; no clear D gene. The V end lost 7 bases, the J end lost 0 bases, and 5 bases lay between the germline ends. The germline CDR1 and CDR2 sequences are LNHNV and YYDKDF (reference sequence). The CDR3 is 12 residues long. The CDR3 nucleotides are TGTGCCACCATGGGTAGCACAGATACGCAGTATTTT. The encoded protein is CATMGSTDTQYF. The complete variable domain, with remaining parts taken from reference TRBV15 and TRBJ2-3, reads DAMVIQNPRYQVTQFGKPVTLSCSQTLNHNVMYWYQQKSSQAPKLLFHYYDKDFNNEADTPDNFQSRRPNTSFCFLDIRSPGLGDTAMYLCATMGSTDTQYFGPGTRLTVL.

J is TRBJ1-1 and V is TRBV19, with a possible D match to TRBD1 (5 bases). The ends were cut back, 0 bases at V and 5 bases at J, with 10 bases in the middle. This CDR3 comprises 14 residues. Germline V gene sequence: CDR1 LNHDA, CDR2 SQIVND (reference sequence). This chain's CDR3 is CASSIDRGGTEAFF. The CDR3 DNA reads TGTGCCAGTAGTATAGATAGGGGAGGAACTGAAGCTTTCTTT.

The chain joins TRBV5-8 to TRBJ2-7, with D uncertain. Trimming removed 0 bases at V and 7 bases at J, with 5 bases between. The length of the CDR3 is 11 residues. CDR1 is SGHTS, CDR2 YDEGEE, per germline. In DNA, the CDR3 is TGTGCCAGCAGCTTGGCTTCGGAGCAGTACTTC. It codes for CASSLASEQYF.

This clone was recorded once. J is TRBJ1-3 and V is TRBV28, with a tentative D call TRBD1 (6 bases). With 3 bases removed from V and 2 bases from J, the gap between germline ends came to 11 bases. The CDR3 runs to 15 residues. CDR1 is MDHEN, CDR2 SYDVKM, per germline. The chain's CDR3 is CASSLGGSTGNTIYF. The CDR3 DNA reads TGTGCCAGCAGTTTGGGGGGCTCAACTGGAAACACCATATATTTT.

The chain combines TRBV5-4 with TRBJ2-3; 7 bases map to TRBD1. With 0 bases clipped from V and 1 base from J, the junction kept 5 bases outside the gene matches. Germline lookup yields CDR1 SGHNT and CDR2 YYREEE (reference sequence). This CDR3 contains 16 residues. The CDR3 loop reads CASSLAGQTGTDTQYF. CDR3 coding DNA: TGTGCCAGCAGCTTGGCGGGACAGACCGGCACAGATACGCAGTATTTT.

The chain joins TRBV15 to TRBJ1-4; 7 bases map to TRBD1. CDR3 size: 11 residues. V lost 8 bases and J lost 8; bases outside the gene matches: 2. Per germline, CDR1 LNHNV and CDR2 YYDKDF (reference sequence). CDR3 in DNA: TGTGCCACCCGACAGGGAGAAAAACTGTTTTTT. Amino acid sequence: CATRQGEKLFF.

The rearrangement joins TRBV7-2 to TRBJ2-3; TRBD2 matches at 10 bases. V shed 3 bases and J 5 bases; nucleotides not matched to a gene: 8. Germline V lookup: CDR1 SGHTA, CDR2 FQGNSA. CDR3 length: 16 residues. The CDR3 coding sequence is TGTGCCAGCAGCTTCAGCGGGGGGGCATTAGGAGATACGCAGTATTTT. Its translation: CASSFSGGALGDTQYF. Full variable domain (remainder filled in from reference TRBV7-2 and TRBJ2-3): GAGVSQSPSNKVTEKGKDVELRCDPISGHTALYWYRQSLGQGLEFLIYFQGNSAPDKSGLPSDRFSAERTGGSVSTLTIQRTQQEDSAVYLCASSFSGGALGDTQYFGPGTRLTVL.

The CDR3 coding sequence is TGCGCCAGCAGCCAAGAGAGGGGACGGGGGGACCTCTACAATGAGCAGTTCTTC. It specifies CASSQERGRGDLYNEQFF. V usage is TRBV4-1 and J usage is TRBJ2-1; 7 bases match TRBD2. With 0 bases clipped from V and 3 bases from J, the junction kept 11 bases outside the gene matches. The CDR3 covers 18 residues. Germline V gene sequence: CDR1 MGHRA, CDR2 YSYEKL.

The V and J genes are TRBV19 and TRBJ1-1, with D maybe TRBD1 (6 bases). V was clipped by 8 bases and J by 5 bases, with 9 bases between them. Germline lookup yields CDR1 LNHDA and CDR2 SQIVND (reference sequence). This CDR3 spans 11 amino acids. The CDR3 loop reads CASRTVTEAFF. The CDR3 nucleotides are TGTGCCAGTCGGACAGTGACTGAAGCTTTCTTT. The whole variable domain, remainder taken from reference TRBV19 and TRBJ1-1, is DGGITQSPKYLFRKEGQNVTLSCEQNLNHDAMYWYRQDPGQGLRLIYYSQIVNDFQKGDIAEGYSVSREKKESFPLTVTSAQKNPTAFYLCASRTVTEAFFGQGTRLTVV.